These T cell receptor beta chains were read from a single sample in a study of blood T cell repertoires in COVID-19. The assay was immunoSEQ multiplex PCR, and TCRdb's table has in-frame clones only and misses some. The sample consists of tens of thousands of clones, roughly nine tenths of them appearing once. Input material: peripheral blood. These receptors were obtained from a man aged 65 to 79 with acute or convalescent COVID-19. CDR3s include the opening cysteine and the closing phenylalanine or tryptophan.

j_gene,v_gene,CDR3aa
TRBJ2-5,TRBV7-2,CASSLEGAGGPVETQYF
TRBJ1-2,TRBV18,CASSTEYGYTF
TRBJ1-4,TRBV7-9,CASSLAGANEKLFF
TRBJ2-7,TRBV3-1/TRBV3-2,CASARQGGGYEQYF
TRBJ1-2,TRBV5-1,CASSLSGREGNGYTF
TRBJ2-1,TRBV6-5,CASSYSGGVNEQFF
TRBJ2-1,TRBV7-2,CASTLSSSYNEQFF
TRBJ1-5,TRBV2,CASSPQGYSNQPQHF
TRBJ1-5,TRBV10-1,CASSEPPSSNQPQHF
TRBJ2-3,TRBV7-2,CASSPRTSGTTDTQYF
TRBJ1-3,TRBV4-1,CASSRRQDSGNTIYF
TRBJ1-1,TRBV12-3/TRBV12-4,CASSFQGSTEAFF
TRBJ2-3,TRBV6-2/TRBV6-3,CASSYRSGVNTDTQYF
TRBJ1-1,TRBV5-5,CASSFSLGVGTEAFF
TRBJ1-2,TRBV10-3,CAISESGGQGYGYTF
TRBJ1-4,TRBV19,CASSPDRGREKLFF
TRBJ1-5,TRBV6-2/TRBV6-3,CASSYSTTMGLGNQPQHF
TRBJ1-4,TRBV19,CASSIREGEKLFF
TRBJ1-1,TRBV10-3,CAILNIADTEAFF
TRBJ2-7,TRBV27,CASSLSGSYEQYF
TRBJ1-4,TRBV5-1,CASSFSRGDEKLFF
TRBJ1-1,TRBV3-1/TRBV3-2,CASSQGGGVTEAFF
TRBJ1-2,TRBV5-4,CASSLTGSYTF
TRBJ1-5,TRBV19,CASSPGQGAGGNQPQHF
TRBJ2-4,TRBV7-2,CASSWDRGENIQYF
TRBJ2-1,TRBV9,CASSVASADNEQFF
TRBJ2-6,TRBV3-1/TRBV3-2,CASSDRDRGVSGANVLTF
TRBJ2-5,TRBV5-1,CASSSGTSQETQYF
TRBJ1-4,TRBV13,CASSRDRGEKLFF
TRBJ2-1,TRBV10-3,CAISVRDTNNEQFF
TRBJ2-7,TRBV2,CASSRESSDEQYF
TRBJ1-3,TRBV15,CATSSRRTGVAGNTIYF
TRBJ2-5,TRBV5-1,CASSVGQGGGETQYF
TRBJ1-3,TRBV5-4,CASSLTPQAGGNTIYF
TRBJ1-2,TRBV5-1,CASSGTGPEGYTF
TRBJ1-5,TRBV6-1,CASSETFSQPQHF
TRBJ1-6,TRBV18,CASSPRGQGGNSPLHF
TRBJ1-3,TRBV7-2,CASSFPRSAGNTIYF
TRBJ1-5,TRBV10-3,CAISGDRGGQPQHF
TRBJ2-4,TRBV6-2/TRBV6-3,CASSRGVAGRNIQYF
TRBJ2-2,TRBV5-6,CASSLGGANTGELFF
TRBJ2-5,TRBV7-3,CASSPTGLQETQYF
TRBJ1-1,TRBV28,CASRPGGNTEAFF
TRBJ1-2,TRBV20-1,CSASDDGQTNYGYTF
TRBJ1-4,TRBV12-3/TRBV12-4,CASSAGTGEKLFF
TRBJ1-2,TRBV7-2,CASSLAPGNYGYTF